The sequence of this T cell receptor (beta chain) was determined in a study of blood T cell repertoires in COVID-19. The data were produced by immunoSEQ multiplex PCR, yet TCRdb's version contains in-frame clones alone and is incomplete. This table has about 53,000 clones, approximately 84% appearing once. Per germline, CDR1 SQVTM and CDR2 ANQGSEA. The CDR3 has 12 residues. V shed 7 bases, J shed 8 bases, and the junction held 10 bases outside the gene matches. The TCR originated in a human donor in a cohort sampled during active COVID-19. The source material was peripheral blood. V usage is TRBV29-1 and J usage is TRBJ1-2; 7 bases are shared with TRBD1. CDR3 sequence reads: CSGRQGTEGYTF. DNA for the CDR3: TGCAGCGGGAGACAGGGAACGGAGGGCTACACCTTC.